The 17 T cell receptor beta chains below were found in one sample sequenced in a study of T cell changes during pregnancy in multiple sclerosis. Some clones are missing from TCRdb's copy, which holds only in-frame ones; the method was immunoSEQ multiplex PCR. This sample has 100,000 to 150,000 clones, with under 95% found just once. The sequencing used peripheral blood, collected before pregnancy. The receptors were gathered from a female donor with multiple sclerosis, enrolled in a pregnancy study.

V gene TRBV10-3 combines with J gene TRBJ1-2, with D uncertain. V dropped 4 bases and J dropped 4 bases, with 16 bases sitting between them. The length of the CDR3 is 15 residues. CDR1 and CDR2 (germline): ENHRY, SYGVKD. In DNA form, the CDR3 reads TGTGCCATCAGTGCGAACACCGAGGTCCCCTATGGCTACACCTTC. This sequence encodes CAISANTEVPYGYTF.

In nucleotides, the CDR3 is TGTGCCAGCAGTTTATGGACTAGCGGGAGTTCCGAGCAGTACTTC. Protein: CASSLWTSGSSEQYF. The gene calls are TRBV28 and TRBJ2-7; 12 bases are a match to TRBD2. V lost 0 bases, J lost 6 bases, and 3 bases stayed unmatched. CDR3 length: 15 amino acids. Germline CDR1 and CDR2: MDHEN and SYDVKM.

This rearrangement joins TRBV9 to TRBJ2-5, with a possible D match to TRBD2 (6 bases). Trimming took off 0 bases at V and 0 bases at J, with 9 bases between the two ends. The germline gives CDR1 SGDLS, CDR2 YYNGEE. The CDR3 runs to 15 residues. This CDR3 is CASSVETGDQETQYF. CDR3 nucleotides: TGTGCCAGCAGCGTAGAAACGGGGGACCAAGAGACCCAGTACTTC.

The table lists this clone with a count of one. V is TRBV10-1 and J is TRBJ1-3; 7 bases align to TRBD1. The V and J ends lost 6 bases and 0 bases, in that order; junction bases with no gene match: 5. The CDR3 has 15 residues. The germline V gene has CDR1 WNHNN and CDR2 SYGVQD (reference sequence). Here the CDR3 reads CASRKGGHSGNTIYF. The CDR3 region has the DNA TGCGCCAGCAGGAAAGGGGGCCACTCTGGAAACACCATATATTTT.

This clone appeared a single time. CDR3 DNA: TGTGCCAGCAGTTGGACAGGGAAGGACGAGCAGTACTTC. The encoded protein is CASSWTGKDEQYF. V is TRBV27 and J is TRBJ2-7; 8 bases fit TRBD1. This CDR3 has 13 amino acids. Trimming at V came to 4 bases and at J to 5 bases, leaving 4 bases not matched to a gene. Germline CDR1 is MNHEY and CDR2 is SMNVEV (reference sequence).

The V and J genes are TRBV28 and TRBJ1-2; TRBD1 matches 8 bases. The junction had 3 bases not matched to a gene; V was cut back by 6 bases and J by 3 bases. Germline lookup yields CDR1 MDHEN and CDR2 SYDVKM. The CDR3 spans 13 residues. This chain's CDR3 is CASRGQADYGYTF. The CDR3 bases are TGTGCCAGCAGGGGACAGGCGGACTATGGCTACACCTTC.

The chain combines TRBV2 with TRBJ1-5, with TRBD1 identical over 7 bases. Germline-derived CDR1 and CDR2 are SNHLY and FYNNEI. This CDR3 region has 14 residues. The V and J ends lost 11 bases and 3 bases, in that order; junction bases with no gene match: 10. CDR3 in DNA: TGTGCCGCCAGCCGGGACAGAGACAATCAGCCCCAGCATTTT. This gives the protein CAASRDRDNQPQHF.

The chain combines TRBV6-1 with TRBJ1-4; D is ambiguous. The germline V gene has CDR1 MNHNS and CDR2 SASEGT. Deletions cut 2 bases from V and 4 bases from J, with 8 bases between. The CDR3 totals 14 residues. In nucleotides, the CDR3 is TGTGCCAGCAGTGAATTGAGGTATAATGAAAAACTGTTTTTT. Amino acid sequence: CASSELRYNEKLFF.

The rearrangement links TRBV5-1 to TRBJ2-2; D ambiguous. This CDR3 is 14 amino acids long. Germline loops: CDR1 SGHRS, CDR2 YFSETQ. V gave up 2 bases and J gave up 3 bases, with 8 bases separating them. CDR3 amino acids: CASSFSRDTGELFF. The CDR3 DNA sequence: TGCGCCAGCAGCTTCTCACGGGACACCGGGGAGCTGTTTTTT.

The rearrangement joins TRBV7-6 to TRBJ1-2, with TRBD1 matching over 8 bases. CDR3 length equals 15 residues. Germline V gives CDR1 SGHVS, CDR2 FNYEAQ. The junction had 10 bases not matched to a gene; V was cut back by 5 bases and J by 5 bases. DNA of the CDR3: TGTGCCAGCAGCCCCGGGACAGGAGCCGGGTATGGCTACACCTTC. Protein product: CASSPGTGAGYGYTF.

The chain couples TRBV4-1 to TRBJ1-6; 9 bases line up with TRBD1. The CDR3 covers 15 residues. Germline V gene lookup returns CDR1 MGHRA and CDR2 YSYEKL. V trimming: 4 bases; J trimming: 8 bases; junction bases outside the gene matches: 6. This CDR3 is CASSLDGTGYSPLHF. The DNA of the CDR3 is TGCGCCAGCAGCCTGGACGGGACAGGGTATTCACCCCTCCACTTT.

This chain links TRBV18 with TRBJ1-5, with TRBD1 matching 9 bases. V lost 6 bases, J lost 4 bases, and 7 bases stayed unmatched. Per the germline V gene, CDR1 is KGHSH and CDR2 is LQKENI. The CDR3 has 15 residues. CDR3 residues: CASSPPTGGNQPQHF. CDR3 coding DNA: TGTGCCAGCTCTCCCCCGACAGGGGGAAATCAGCCCCAGCATTTT. The full variable domain, with the rest looked up from reference TRBV18 and TRBJ1-5, is NAGVMQNPRHLVRRRGQEARLRCSPMKGHSHVYWYRQLPEEGLKFMVYLQKENIIDESGMPKERFSAEFPKEGPSILRIQQVVRGDSAAYFCASSPPTGGNQPQHFGDGTRLSIL.

The gene calls are TRBV11-2 and TRBJ2-3; no definite D call. Germline V gene lookup returns CDR1 SGHAT and CDR2 FQNNGV. The CDR3 is made up of 16 amino acids. V was cut by 3 bases and J by 0 bases, with 13 bases left in between. Here the CDR3 DNA reads TGTGCCAGCAGCTTCCTAGAACTCTCTAGCACAGATACGCAGTATTTT. It translates to CASSFLELSSTDTQYF.

This clone was seen a single time. The rearrangement links TRBV30 to TRBJ2-5; tentative D call: TRBD2 (6 bases). V dropped 7 bases and J dropped 2 bases, with 14 bases sitting between them. The CDR3 covers 13 residues. Germline lookup yields CDR1 GTSNPN and CDR2 SVGIG (reference sequence). The CDR3 spells CASQRAFQETQYF. CDR3 nucleotides: TGTGCCTCACAGCGGGCCTTTCAAGAGACCCAGTACTTC.

CDR3 protein: CASRGGTLSMLQETQYF. The DNA for the CDR3 is TGTGCCAGCAGGGGGGGGACTTTGAGTATGCTACAAGAGACCCAGTACTTC. This chain joins TRBV5-6 and TRBJ2-5, with 7 bases that match TRBD2. The CDR3 covers 17 residues. Germline V CDR1 and CDR2: SGHDT, YYEEEE. V lost 5 bases to trimming and J lost 2 bases; unmatched junction nucleotides: 15.

V usage is TRBV5-1 and J usage is TRBJ2-2; TRBD1 is a possible D gene (7 bases). The V gene's germline CDR1 is SGHRS and CDR2 YFSETQ. This CDR3 has 15 residues. V gave up 4 bases and J gave up 4 bases, with 14 bases separating them. CDR3 sequence (DNA): TGCGCCAGCAGCCCCAGGCAGGGGGGCACCGGGGAGCTGTTTTTT. It encodes CASSPRQGGTGELFF.

This chain links TRBV5-4 with TRBJ1-2; 12 positions match TRBD1. This CDR3 is 17 amino acids long. Looked up from germline, CDR1 is SGHNT and CDR2 is YYREEE (reference sequence). V lost 9 bases to trimming and J lost 8 bases; unmatched junction nucleotides: 20. The chain's CDR3 is CATSPPAPGQGARGYTF. CDR3 DNA: TGTGCCACCTCCCCCCCAGCGCCGGGACAGGGGGCGCGAGGCTACACCTTC.